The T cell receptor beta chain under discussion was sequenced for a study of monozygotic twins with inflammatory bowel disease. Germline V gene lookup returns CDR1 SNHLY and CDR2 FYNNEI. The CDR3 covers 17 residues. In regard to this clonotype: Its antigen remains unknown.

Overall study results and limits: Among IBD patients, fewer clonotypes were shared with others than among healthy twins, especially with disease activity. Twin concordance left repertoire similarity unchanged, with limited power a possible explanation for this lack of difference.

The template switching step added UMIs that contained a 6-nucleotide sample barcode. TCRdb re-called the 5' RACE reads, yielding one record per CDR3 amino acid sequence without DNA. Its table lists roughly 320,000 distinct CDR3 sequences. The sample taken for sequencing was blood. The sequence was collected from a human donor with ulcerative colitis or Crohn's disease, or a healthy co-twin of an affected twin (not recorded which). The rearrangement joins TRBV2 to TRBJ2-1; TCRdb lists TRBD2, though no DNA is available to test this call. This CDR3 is CASSERGLSYGNNEQFF. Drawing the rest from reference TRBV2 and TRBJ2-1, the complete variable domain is EPEVTQTPSHQVTQMGQEVILRCVPISNHLYFYWYRQILGQKVEFLVSFYNNEISEKSEIFDDQFSVERPDGSNFTLKIRSTKLEDSAMYFCASSERGLSYGNNEQFFGPGTRLTVL.